The present T cell receptor beta chain was sequenced within a study of glioma-infiltrating T cells. Study results and caveats: Above-expected tissue-blood divergence occurred in all gliomas, most in low-grade ones.

This clonotype was picked up a small number of times. The antigen is undetermined. Amplification of TCR alpha and beta CDR3 regions from RNA used iRepertoire nested multiplex PCR. Tissue mRNA or PBMC total RNA, roughly 100-400 ng, went into one-step reverse transcription and amplification. TCRdb passed the multiplex PCR reads through MiXCR, listing each CDR3 protein once. The data contain 150,000 or so distinct CDR3 sequences, 39% of them seen just once; the ten biggest clones take up around 20%. The TCR was taken from a human donor with low-grade glioma or glioblastoma, undergoing nonglioma brain surgery, or in good health (not recorded which). Sequenced material: glioma tissue, nonneoplastic brain tissue, or PBMCs (not recorded which).

The CDR3 spells CASSQVEYGYTF. The CDR3 bases are TGTGCCAGCAGCCAAGTGGAATATGGCTACACCTTC. This chain joins TRBV14 and TRBJ1-2, with D unclear. The CDR3 runs to 12 residues. Trimming shortened V by 1 base and J by 5 bases, and 5 bases separated the two germline ends. Germline V gene data show CDR1 as SGHDN and CDR2 as FVKESK.